These T cell receptor beta chains were read from a single sample in a study of post-analysis software for immune sequencing data. One entry per CDR3 protein results from TCRdb running MiXCR on the PCR reads. This repertoire shows over 700,000 distinct CDR3 sequences, about 32% found once; its top ten account for roughly 0.57%. The source material was blood. All receptors derive from a girl between 5 and 17 years old with multiple sclerosis. Each CDR3 is given with its conserved first and last residue. A D gene is named only where the DNA matches it firmly. Expanded clones get a size class; other rows say once, few or many, or leave the size out.

d_call,v_call,j_call,clone_size,cdr3_aa,cdr3_nt
-,TRBV4-3,TRBJ2-7,many,CASSQGLAERYEQYF,TGCGCCAGCAGCCAAGGTCTCGCGGAGCGGTACGAGCAGTACTTC
TRBD1,TRBV5-1,TRBJ2-6,once,CASSTGDRASGANVLTF,TGCGCCAGCAGCACCGGGGACAGGGCCTCTGGGGCCAACGTCCTGACTTTC
-,TRBV29-1,TRBJ1-1,-,CSVVGGNTEAFF,TGCAGCGTTGTGGGCGGGAACACTGAAGCTTTCTTT
-,TRBV7-9,TRBJ1-2,many,CASSSRGRNYGYTF,TGTGCCAGCAGCTCAAGAGGCAGAAACTATGGCTACACCTTC
-,TRBV5-1,TRBJ2-3,-,CASSLRGTISTDTQYF,TGCGCCAGCAGCCTTCGAGGTACCATCAGCACAGATACGCAGTATTTT
TRBD1,TRBV28,TRBJ2-7,-,CASTRGLVAYEQYF,TGTGCCAGCACAAGGGGGCTGGTCGCCTACGAGCAGTACTTC
-,TRBV28,TRBJ2-5,-,CASSFQRYADQYF,TGTGCCAGCAGTTTTCAGCGCTACGCGGACCAGTACTTC
-,TRBV7-2,TRBJ2-5,many,CASSLGFTVQETQYF,TGTGCCAGCAGCTTAGGGTTCACAGTCCAAGAGACCCAGTACTTC
-,TRBV6-5,TRBJ2-3,-,CASSYRRVDTQYF,TGTGCCAGCAGTTACCGCCGGGTAGATACGCAGTATTTT
TRBD2,TRBV20-1,TRBJ2-7,-,CSAKRQVAGLIYEQYF,TGCAGTGCTAAAAGACAGGTAGCGGGATTAATCTACGAGCAGTACTTC
-,TRBV7-9,TRBJ2-3,few,CASSWGGQGDADTQYF,TGTGCCAGCAGCTGGGGGGGGCAGGGCGACGCAGATACGCAGTATTTT
TRBD1,TRBV29-1,TRBJ2-7,-,CSVSGGTYEQYF,TGCAGCGTCTCAGGGGGAACCTACGAGCAGTACTTC
TRBD2,TRBV20-1,TRBJ2-5,few,CSARPWGGQETQYF,TGCAGTGCCCGGCCCTGGGGGGGACAAGAGACCCAGTACTTC
-,TRBV19,TRBJ2-7,-,CASSINTASYEQYF,TGTGCCAGTAGTATAAATACGGCCTCCTACGAGCAGTACTTC
-,TRBV6-5,TRBJ1-2,few,CASTDNSGSNYGYTF,TGTGCCAGCACCGACAATTCGGGGAGTAACTATGGCTACACCTTC
-,TRBV7-8,TRBJ2-1,-,CASSLARGGDSRSYNEQFF,TGTGCCAGCAGCTTAGCCCGGGGAGGGGACAGCCGCTCCTACAATGAGCAGTTCTTC
-,TRBV5-6,TRBJ2-3,-,CASSRGLNTDTQYF,TGTGCCAGCAGCAGAGGACTGAACACAGATACGCAGTATTTT
TRBD1,TRBV12-3/TRBV12-4,TRBJ1-5,few,CASSRTGEGNQPQHF,TGTGCCAGCAGTCGGACAGGGGAGGGCAATCAGCCCCAGCATTTT
TRBD2,TRBV15,TRBJ2-3,-,CATSRITSGGDTQYF,TGTGCCACCAGCAGAATAACTAGCGGGGGTGATACGCAGTATTTT
-,TRBV6-5,TRBJ2-3,few,CASRDTGRTDTQYF,TGTGCCAGCAGGGACACAGGGCGTACAGATACGCAGTATTTT
TRBD2,TRBV7-2,TRBJ2-1,few,CASSSPTSGRTPYNEQFF,TGTGCCAGCAGCTCCCCGACTAGCGGGAGGACGCCCTACAATGAGCAGTTCTTC
-,TRBV12-3/TRBV12-4,TRBJ2-1,few,CASRPESRLREGNEQFF,TGTGCCAGCAGGCCGGAGTCTCGGTTACGTGAGGGGAATGAGCAGTTCTTC
TRBD2,TRBV25-1,TRBJ2-5,-,CASSRGGSGEQYF,TGTGCCAGCAGCCGCGGCGGGAGCGGGGAGCAGTACTTC
TRBD1,TRBV6-2/TRBV6-3,TRBJ2-7,few,CASSSVRGSGTGLHEQYF,TGTGCCAGCAGTTCCGTCAGAGGATCCGGGACAGGGCTCCACGAGCAGTACTTC
TRBD2,TRBV27,TRBJ2-1,-,CASSSPGLAGVNEQFF,TGTGCCAGCAGTTCCCCAGGACTAGCGGGAGTCAATGAGCAGTTCTTC
-,TRBV6-2/TRBV6-3,TRBJ2-7,-,CASSSDPRTARGYEQYF,TGTGCCAGCAGTTCAGACCCAAGGACAGCACGAGGCTACGAGCAGTACTTC
TRBD2,TRBV6-1,TRBJ2-5,-,CASSVRSLAGAAELETQYF,TGTGCCAGCAGTGTTAGGTCCCTAGCGGGAGCCGCCGAGTTGGAGACCCAGTACTTC
TRBD1,TRBV12-5,TRBJ1-1,-,CAGGEGALNTEAFF,TGTGCTGGTGGGGAGGGGGCCCTGAACACTGAAGCTTTCTTT
-,TRBV20-1,TRBJ2-7,-,CSASGTQEYF,TGCAGTGCTTCCGGGACACAGGAGTACTTC
TRBD2,TRBV2,TRBJ2-1,-,CASGGTSSYNEQFF,TGTGCCAGCGGGGGGACTAGCTCCTACAATGAGCAGTTCTTC
TRBD1,TRBV28,TRBJ2-5,-,CASSADRGLETQYF,TGTGCCAGCAGTGCGGACAGGGGTTTAGAGACCCAGTACTTC
-,TRBV6-5,TRBJ1-2,-,CASSYSFTRGRNYGYTF,TGTGCCAGCAGTTACTCTTTTACCAGGGGACGGAACTATGGCTACACCTTC
-,TRBV6-5,TRBJ2-3,few,CASSYTPGQNTDTQYF,TGTGCCAGCAGTTACACCCCTGGACAGAACACAGATACGCAGTATTTT
-,TRBV28,TRBJ2-1,-,CASRPRGGAPYNEQFF,TGTGCCAGCAGGCCTAGGGGGGGAGCCCCCTACAATGAGCAGTTCTTC
-,TRBV7-2,TRBJ1-5,-,CASSLMDQPQHF,TGTGCCAGCAGCTTAATGGATCAGCCCCAGCATTTT
-,TRBV10-2,TRBJ2-5,few,CASTLRETQYF,TGCGCCAGCACTTTGAGAGAGACCCAGTACTTC
-,TRBV7-2,TRBJ2-1,few,CASSYILGPTEQFF,TGTGCCAGCAGTTATATTCTAGGACCCACTGAGCAGTTCTTC
-,TRBV5-1,TRBJ2-7,-,CASSSNAGEQYF,TGCGCCAGCAGCTCCAATGCGGGAGAGCAGTACTTC
TRBD2,TRBV7-2,TRBJ2-7,-,CASSLGTSGRLYEQYF,TGTGCCAGCAGCTTAGGGACTAGCGGGAGACTCTACGAGCAGTACTTC
-,TRBV3-1,TRBJ2-1,-,CASTRGPWPYNEQFF,TGTGCCAGCACCCGAGGCCCCTGGCCCTACAATGAGCAGTTCTTC
-,TRBV29-1,TRBJ1-2,-,CSCHGNYGYTF,TGCAGCTGTCATGGGAATTACGGCTACACCTTC
TRBD1,TRBV6-5,TRBJ2-6,-,CASSYDRITGQRVSGANVLTF,TGTGCCAGCAGTTACGATCGTATTACGGGACAGAGAGTCTCTGGGGCCAACGTCCTGACTTTC
TRBD1,TRBV5-1,TRBJ2-5,many,CASSIATGMETQYF,TGCGCCAGCAGCATAGCGACAGGGATGGAGACCCAGTACTTC
-,TRBV7-2,TRBJ1-5,few,CASSQGVGHQPQHF,TGTGCCAGCAGTCAAGGGGTTGGGCATCAGCCCCAGCATTTT
-,TRBV6-6,TRBJ1-1,few,CASGPGREAFF,TGTGCCAGCGGCCCCGGGAGGGAAGCTTTCTTT
TRBD1,TRBV27,TRBJ2-3,few,CASGRTGRVATDTQYF,TGTGCCAGCGGACGGACAGGCCGAGTCGCCACAGATACGCAGTATTTT
TRBD2,TRBV7-2,TRBJ2-3,few,CASSFTTSGVSTDTQYF,TGTGCCAGCAGCTTTACGACTAGCGGAGTTAGCACAGATACGCAGTATTTT
-,TRBV20-1,TRBJ2-7,few,CSARRGGQYEQYF,TGCAGTGCTCGGAGAGGCGGGCAATACGAGCAGTACTTC
TRBD2,TRBV5-1,TRBJ2-3,once,CASSFGLAGRSTDTQYF,TGCGCCAGCAGCTTTGGGCTAGCGGGGAGAAGCACAGATACGCAGTATTTT
-,TRBV7-7,TRBJ2-1,few,CASSATGLNNEQFF,TGTGCCAGCAGCGCGACGGGACTCAACAATGAGCAGTTCTTC